The source of this T cell receptor beta chain is a study of OX40 agonist ivuxolimab in advanced cancers. Overall study context: Every 2 weeks, ivuxolimab was infused into the patients intravenously at between 0.01 and 10 mg/kg.

Clones were sequenced by immunoSEQ multiplex PCR, and TCRdb holds only the in-frame ones, with some missing. The sample has 70,000 or so clones, roughly 80% seen once. J gave up 7 bases and V 3 bases, and 2 bases lay outside the gene matches. The CDR3 has 13 amino acids. CDR1 is MNHNS, CDR2 SASEGT, per germline. The TCR was taken from an adult with an advanced solid tumor such as melanoma, head and neck, liver or kidney cancer. The chain carries TRBV6-1 and TRBJ2-2, with 7 bases identical to TRBD2. The sample was CD4+ or CD8+ T cells sorted from blood, taken in a trial of the OX40 agonist ivuxolimab. In nucleotides, the CDR3 is TGTGCCAGCAGTGAGACTAGCCACGGGGAGCTGTTTTTT. It translates to CASSETSHGELFF.